Listed below are T cell receptor beta chains from one sample, sequenced in a study of blood T cells in healthy people across ages. TCRdb fed the 5' RACE reads into MiXCR, producing one record per CDR3 protein. Of some 880,000 distinct CDR3 sequences listed, about 37% are singletons. The material sequenced was blood. The origin of the receptors is a young man in good health. CDR3s include the opening cysteine and the closing phenylalanine or tryptophan. Each record gives: V gene, D gene, J gene, clone size, CDR3 protein, CDR3 DNA. D genes are given only for firm matches. Clone sizes are given selectively: once, few, many, or a class where the clone is expanded.

v_gene: TRBV6-2/TRBV6-3; d_gene: TRBD1; j_gene: TRBJ2-5; abundance: .; CDR3aa: CASSYSWTGSDEQYF; CDR3nt: TGTGCCAGCAGTTACTCCTGGACAGGGAGTGATGAGCAGTACTTC
v_gene: TRBV12-3/TRBV12-4; d_gene: TRBD1; j_gene: TRBJ2-3; abundance: .; CDR3aa: CASSPRQGTDITDTQYF; CDR3nt: TGTGCCAGCAGTCCCCGGCAGGGGACAGATATCACAGATACGCAGTATTTT
v_gene: TRBV5-6; d_gene: .; j_gene: TRBJ2-3; abundance: many; CDR3aa: CASSSGVRDTQYF; CDR3nt: TGTGCCAGCAGCTCAGGGGTGAGGGATACGCAGTATTTT
v_gene: TRBV14; d_gene: TRBD1; j_gene: TRBJ1-2; abundance: .; CDR3aa: CASSQAVQGVYGYTF; CDR3nt: TGTGCCAGCAGCCAAGCTGTACAGGGGGTCTATGGCTACACCTTC
v_gene: TRBV28; d_gene: TRBD1; j_gene: TRBJ2-7; abundance: .; CDR3aa: CASNRDRANEQYF; CDR3nt: TGTGCCAGTAACCGGGACAGGGCCAATGAGCAGTACTTC
v_gene: TRBV7-3; d_gene: TRBD2; j_gene: TRBJ2-5; abundance: .; CDR3aa: CASSLNGGSGETQYF; CDR3nt: TGTGCCAGCAGCTTAAACGGGGGGTCGGGAGAGACCCAGTACTTC
v_gene: TRBV20-1; d_gene: TRBD1; j_gene: TRBJ2-5; abundance: few; CDR3aa: CSASIRDRGWETQYF; CDR3nt: TGCAGTGCTTCAATCCGGGACAGGGGGTGGGAGACCCAGTACTTC
v_gene: TRBV7-9; d_gene: .; j_gene: TRBJ2-5; abundance: .; CDR3aa: CASSPDSHEQYF; CDR3nt: TGTGCCAGCAGCCCGGACAGCCATGAGCAGTACTTC
v_gene: TRBV7-9; d_gene: .; j_gene: TRBJ2-1; abundance: .; CDR3aa: CASSLDTVRANNEQFF; CDR3nt: TGTGCCAGCAGCTTAGATACAGTGAGGGCCAACAATGAGCAGTTCTTC
v_gene: TRBV7-2; d_gene: .; j_gene: TRBJ1-2; abundance: .; CDR3aa: CASSSWAGTNYGYTF; CDR3nt: TGTGCCAGCAGCTCATGGGCGGGGACGAACTATGGCTACACCTTC
v_gene: TRBV29-1; d_gene: TRBD1; j_gene: TRBJ2-7; abundance: .; CDR3aa: CSVELGTASYEQYF; CDR3nt: TGCAGCGTTGAATTAGGGACAGCTTCCTACGAGCAGTACTTC
v_gene: TRBV4-3; d_gene: TRBD1; j_gene: TRBJ1-4; abundance: .; CDR3aa: CASSQDRTGTNEKLFF; CDR3nt: TGCGCCAGCAGCCAAGACCGGACAGGGACTAATGAAAAACTGTTTTTT
v_gene: TRBV14; d_gene: .; j_gene: TRBJ2-5; abundance: few; CDR3aa: CASGRSWETQYF; CDR3nt: TGTGCCAGCGGGCGCTCATGGGAGACCCAGTACTTC
v_gene: TRBV2; d_gene: .; j_gene: TRBJ1-3; abundance: .; CDR3aa: CATHQESSGNTIYF; CDR3nt: TGTGCCACCCACCAGGAGAGCTCTGGAAACACCATATATTTT
v_gene: TRBV6-5; d_gene: .; j_gene: TRBJ2-1; abundance: .; CDR3aa: CASSYRIASSYNEQFF; CDR3nt: TGTGCCAGCAGTTACCGAATTGCGAGCTCCTACAATGAGCAGTTCTTC
v_gene: TRBV2; d_gene: TRBD1; j_gene: TRBJ1-6; abundance: .; CDR3aa: CASTRDRANSPLHF; CDR3nt: TGTGCCAGCACTCGGGACAGGGCTAATTCACCCCTCCACTTT
v_gene: TRBV2; d_gene: .; j_gene: TRBJ1-2; abundance: many; CDR3aa: CASEEQTSLVYTF; CDR3nt: TGTGCCAGTGAAGAACAGACGTCTCTCGTCTACACCTTC
v_gene: TRBV27; d_gene: .; j_gene: TRBJ2-7; abundance: few; CDR3aa: CASSLSPAGVFYEQYF; CDR3nt: TGTGCCAGCAGTTTATCGCCGGCAGGGGTGTTCTACGAGCAGTACTTC
v_gene: TRBV7-2; d_gene: .; j_gene: TRBJ1-5; abundance: .; CDR3aa: CASSPGVFEPQHF; CDR3nt: TGTGCCAGCAGCCCAGGGGTCTTCGAGCCCCAGCATTTT
v_gene: TRBV7-6; d_gene: TRBD2; j_gene: TRBJ2-3; abundance: few; CDR3aa: CASSGGGGLATDTQYF; CDR3nt: TGTGCCAGCAGCGGGGGAGGGGGACTAGCGACAGATACGCAGTATTTT
v_gene: TRBV12-3/TRBV12-4; d_gene: TRBD2; j_gene: TRBJ2-7; abundance: .; CDR3aa: CASSFPGGGNEQYF; CDR3nt: TGTGCCAGCAGTTTTCCCGGGGGGGGGAATGAGCAGTACTTC
v_gene: TRBV28; d_gene: .; j_gene: TRBJ2-7; abundance: .; CDR3aa: CASRNGREYEQYF; CDR3nt: TGTGCCAGCAGAAACGGGAGAGAGTACGAGCAGTACTTC
v_gene: TRBV7-2; d_gene: .; j_gene: TRBJ1-2; abundance: .; CDR3aa: CASSWGYYGYTF; CDR3nt: TGTGCCAGCAGCTGGGGGTACTATGGCTACACCTTC
v_gene: TRBV9; d_gene: .; j_gene: TRBJ1-1; abundance: few; CDR3aa: CASSVYLNTEAFF; CDR3nt: TGTGCCAGCAGCGTATACCTGAACACTGAAGCTTTCTTT
v_gene: TRBV4-1; d_gene: .; j_gene: TRBJ1-2; abundance: few; CDR3aa: CASSQDVTRGHGYTF; CDR3nt: TGCGCCAGCAGCCAAGATGTAACGAGGGGACATGGCTACACCTTC
v_gene: TRBV20-1; d_gene: .; j_gene: TRBJ2-7; abundance: few; CDR3aa: CSASFPASAYEQYF; CDR3nt: TGCAGTGCTAGCTTTCCGGCCTCCGCCTACGAGCAGTACTTC
v_gene: TRBV2; d_gene: .; j_gene: TRBJ1-2; abundance: few; CDR3aa: CASSEAQGNYGYTF; CDR3nt: TGTGCCAGCAGTGAAGCACAGGGTAACTATGGCTACACCTTC
v_gene: TRBV28; d_gene: .; j_gene: TRBJ2-3; abundance: .; CDR3aa: CACSFVEGLRDTQYF; CDR3nt: TGTGCCTGCAGTTTTGTGGAGGGCCTCCGGGATACGCAGTATTTT
v_gene: TRBV9; d_gene: .; j_gene: TRBJ2-3; abundance: .; CDR3aa: CASSVNQDTQYF; CDR3nt: TGTGCCAGCAGCGTAAACCAAGATACGCAGTATTTT
v_gene: TRBV10-3; d_gene: TRBD1; j_gene: TRBJ1-4; abundance: many; CDR3aa: CAISELLGTGGEKLFF; CDR3nt: TGTGCCATCAGTGAGCTCCTAGGGACAGGGGGTGAAAAACTGTTTTTT
v_gene: TRBV6-5; d_gene: .; j_gene: TRBJ1-4; abundance: .; CDR3aa: CASSYSNLREKLFF; CDR3nt: TGTGCCAGCAGTTACTCGAATTTGAGGGAAAAACTGTTTTTT
v_gene: TRBV2; d_gene: TRBD1; j_gene: TRBJ1-1; abundance: once; CDR3aa: CASSVDEDRGDTEAFF; CDR3nt: TGTGCCAGCAGTGTCGATGAGGACAGGGGGGACACTGAAGCTTTCTTT
v_gene: TRBV6-1; d_gene: .; j_gene: TRBJ2-3; abundance: .; CDR3aa: CAGRTATSTDTQYF; CDR3nt: TGTGCCGGCAGGACAGCTACTAGCACAGATACGCAGTATTTT
v_gene: TRBV4-3; d_gene: .; j_gene: TRBJ1-5; abundance: .; CDR3aa: CASSQAWGVSNQPQHF; CDR3nt: TGCGCCAGCAGCCAAGCATGGGGGGTTAGCAATCAGCCCCAGCATTTT
v_gene: TRBV20-1; d_gene: .; j_gene: TRBJ2-7; abundance: .; CDR3aa: CSAREGTRYEQYF; CDR3nt: TGCAGTGCTAGGGAGGGGACTCGCTACGAGCAGTACTTC
v_gene: TRBV5-1; d_gene: TRBD1; j_gene: TRBJ1-2; abundance: .; CDR3aa: CASSGTTGFTYGYTF; CDR3nt: TGCGCCAGCAGCGGAACGACAGGGTTTACCTATGGCTACACCTTC
v_gene: TRBV4-1; d_gene: .; j_gene: TRBJ2-1; abundance: many; CDR3aa: CASSQVSVNEQFF; CDR3nt: TGCGCCAGCAGCCAAGTAAGCGTCAATGAGCAGTTCTTC
v_gene: TRBV2; d_gene: TRBD2; j_gene: TRBJ2-1; abundance: few; CDR3aa: CASSEAKRGPLVGEQFF; CDR3nt: TGTGCCAGCAGTGAAGCAAAGCGGGGGCCCCTCGTCGGTGAGCAGTTCTTC
v_gene: TRBV6-1; d_gene: TRBD2; j_gene: TRBJ2-3; abundance: .; CDR3aa: CASSRSGVGTDTQYF; CDR3nt: TGTGCCAGCAGTCGAAGCGGGGTGGGGACAGATACGCAGTATTTT
v_gene: TRBV3-1; d_gene: TRBD1; j_gene: TRBJ1-2; abundance: many; CDR3aa: CASSQDRGIRGHASYGYTF; CDR3nt: TGTGCCAGCAGCCAAGATCGAGGAATCAGGGGGCACGCAAGCTATGGCTACACCTTC
v_gene: TRBV20-1; d_gene: TRBD1; j_gene: TRBJ2-7; abundance: .; CDR3aa: CSASQGVNYEQYF; CDR3nt: TGCAGTGCTAGCCAGGGGGTCAACTACGAGCAGTACTTC
v_gene: TRBV30; d_gene: .; j_gene: TRBJ1-1; abundance: .; CDR3aa: CAWDAGGNTEAFF; CDR3nt: TGTGCCTGGGACGCGGGGGGAAACACTGAAGCTTTCTTT
v_gene: TRBV5-1; d_gene: .; j_gene: TRBJ1-4; abundance: few; CDR3aa: CASRPDSNEKLFF; CDR3nt: TGCGCCAGCAGGCCCGACAGTAATGAAAAACTGTTTTTT
v_gene: TRBV29-1; d_gene: TRBD1; j_gene: TRBJ2-3; abundance: many; CDR3aa: CSVKRDRGPDTQYF; CDR3nt: TGCAGCGTAAAGAGGGACAGGGGGCCCGATACGCAGTATTTT
v_gene: TRBV29-1; d_gene: .; j_gene: TRBJ1-1; abundance: .; CDR3aa: CSVVDWNTEAFF; CDR3nt: TGCAGCGTCGTAGACTGGAACACTGAAGCTTTCTTT
v_gene: TRBV20-1; d_gene: .; j_gene: TRBJ2-3; abundance: .; CDR3aa: CSASLAAGATDTQYF; CDR3nt: TGCAGTGCTAGTTTGGCCGCGGGGGCCACAGATACGCAGTATTTT
v_gene: TRBV21-1; d_gene: .; j_gene: TRBJ1-2; abundance: many; CDR3aa: CAIADAPIYGYTF; CDR3nt: TGTGCCATCGCGGACGCTCCAATCTATGGCTACACCTTC
v_gene: TRBV7-9; d_gene: TRBD1; j_gene: TRBJ2-7; abundance: .; CDR3aa: CAAGQGAYEQYF; CDR3nt: TGTGCCGCGGGACAGGGGGCCTACGAGCAGTACTTC
v_gene: TRBV20-1; d_gene: .; j_gene: TRBJ2-3; abundance: .; CDR3aa: CSASPQEFTDTQYF; CDR3nt: TGCAGTGCCAGCCCGCAGGAATTCACAGATACGCAGTATTTT
v_gene: TRBV12-3/TRBV12-4; d_gene: .; j_gene: TRBJ2-7; abundance: few; CDR3aa: CASSFHTGYEQYF; CDR3nt: TGTGCCAGCAGTTTTCACACCGGATACGAGCAGTACTTC
v_gene: TRBV7-2; d_gene: .; j_gene: TRBJ1-2; abundance: .; CDR3aa: CASRSSDFPGGYTF; CDR3nt: TGTGCCAGCAGATCCTCCGACTTCCCTGGTGGCTACACCTTC
v_gene: TRBV4-1; d_gene: .; j_gene: TRBJ2-6; abundance: .; CDR3aa: CASSQEGRSSGANVLTF; CDR3nt: TGCGCCAGCAGCCAAGAAGGCCGCAGCTCTGGGGCCAACGTCCTGACTTTC
v_gene: TRBV12-5; d_gene: TRBD2; j_gene: TRBJ2-1; abundance: .; CDR3aa: CASGSPTSYEQFF; CDR3nt: TGTGCTAGTGGTTCCCCGACTAGCTATGAGCAGTTCTTC
v_gene: TRBV11-2; d_gene: TRBD1; j_gene: TRBJ2-3; abundance: .; CDR3aa: CAIAEGAEDTQYF; CDR3nt: TGTGCCATCGCCGAGGGGGCTGAAGATACGCAGTATTTT
v_gene: TRBV5-1; d_gene: TRBD2; j_gene: TRBJ2-1; abundance: many; CDR3aa: CASSVGTSSNEQFF; CDR3nt: TGCGCCAGCAGCGTCGGGACTAGCTCAAATGAGCAGTTCTTC
v_gene: TRBV20-1; d_gene: .; j_gene: TRBJ2-4; abundance: .; CDR3aa: CSASERTVAVKNIQYF; CDR3nt: TGCAGTGCTAGTGAGAGGACAGTGGCGGTCAAAAACATTCAGTACTTC
v_gene: TRBV14; d_gene: .; j_gene: TRBJ2-1; abundance: .; CDR3aa: CASSKGEWRNEQFF; CDR3nt: TGTGCCAGCAGTAAGGGGGAGTGGCGCAATGAGCAGTTCTTC
v_gene: TRBV4-3; d_gene: .; j_gene: TRBJ1-3; abundance: few; CDR3aa: CASSQDRGRSTGNTIYF; CDR3nt: TGCGCCAGCAGCCAAGATCGGGGCAGAAGCACTGGAAACACCATATATTTT
v_gene: TRBV7-9; d_gene: .; j_gene: TRBJ2-7; abundance: many; CDR3aa: CASSHPRDSSYEQYF; CDR3nt: TGTGCCAGCAGCCACCCCCGCGACAGTTCCTACGAGCAGTACTTC